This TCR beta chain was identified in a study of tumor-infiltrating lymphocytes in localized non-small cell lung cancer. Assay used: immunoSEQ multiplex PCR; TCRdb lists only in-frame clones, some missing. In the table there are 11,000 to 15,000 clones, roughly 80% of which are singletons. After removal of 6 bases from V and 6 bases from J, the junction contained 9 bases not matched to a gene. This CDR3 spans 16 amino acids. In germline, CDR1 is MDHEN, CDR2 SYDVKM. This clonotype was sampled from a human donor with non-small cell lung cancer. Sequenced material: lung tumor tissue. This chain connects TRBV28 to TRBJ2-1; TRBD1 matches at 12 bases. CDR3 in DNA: TGTGCCAGCAGCAAACCTGGGACAGGGGGCTCCAATGAGCAGTTCTTC. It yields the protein CASSKPGTGGSNEQFF.